This TCR beta chain was sequenced during a study of CD8+ T cells in alopecia areata. Extracted from the samples, RNA was reverse transcribed into cDNA to serve as the sequencing template. The method was immunoSEQ multiplex PCR; TCRdb's version includes in-frame clones alone and lacks a portion of them. The profile covers 150,000 to 200,000 clones, with about 54% appearing a single time and around 5% taken by the ten largest. From germline, CDR1 is SGHRS and CDR2 YFSETQ. V shed 5 bases and J shed 7 bases, with 12 bases lying between them. The CDR3 runs to 13 residues. Sequencing was done on a sample of CD4+ T cells sorted from blood. This clonotype was obtained from a human donor in good health. This rearrangement joins TRBV5-1 to TRBJ2-2; D unclear. The CDR3 loop is CASRSGIDGELFF. The CDR3 coding sequence is TGCGCCAGCAGGTCCGGTATCGACGGGGAGCTGTTTTTT.